Below, 29 T cell receptor beta chains from the same sample are listed, as sequenced in a study of neurological immune-mediated disorders. Using its own MiXCR run on the 5' RACE reads, TCRdb lists one record per CDR3 protein. The sample contains fewer than 75,000 distinct CDR3 sequences, around 3.7% of which appear only once. The sequenced material came from PBMCs. These receptors all come from a man in his forties or fifties with multiple sclerosis.

The table lists this clonotype with many counts. The CDR3 bases are TGTGCCACCAGCAGAGACACAGGCATACACTCCTACGAGCAGTACTTC. It specifies CATSRDTGIHSYEQYF. The chain links TRBV15 to TRBJ2-7, with a weak D call TRBD1 (5 bases). The length of the CDR3 is 16 residues. Looked up from germline, CDR1 is LNHNV and CDR2 is YYDKDF (reference sequence). Trimming removed 0 bases at V and 0 bases at J, with 12 bases between.

Here the CDR3 DNA reads TGCAGTGCTAGAGATCCCAGAGGAAGAAACATTCAGTACTTC. Amino acids: CSARDPRGRNIQYF. This chain uses TRBV20-1 with TRBJ2-4; unclear D gene. Germline CDR1 reads DFQATT; CDR2 reads SNEGSKA (reference sequence). V was pared by 0 bases and J by 6 bases, with 12 bases between. The CDR3 has 14 amino acids.

There are many counts of this clonotype. CDR3 in DNA: TGCGCCAGCAGCTTGGGTCAGTCAGACAATGAGCAGTTCTTC. It codes for CASSLGQSDNEQFF. The rearrangement uses TRBV5-1 and TRBJ2-1, with D hard to call. This CDR3 has 14 residues. The germline CDR1 and CDR2 sequences are SGHRS and YFSETQ. Trimming removed 0 bases at V and 5 bases at J, with 9 bases between.

At least ten counts were recorded for this clonotype. V and J are TRBV7-6 and TRBJ2-6; D perhaps matches TRBD1 (6 bases). Per the germline V gene, CDR1 is SGHVS and CDR2 is FNYEAQ. This CDR3 is built from 16 residues. V lost 2 bases and J lost 4, with 12 bases in between. The DNA for the CDR3 is TGTGCCAGCAGCTTACAGACAGGACCAGGGGCCAACGTCCTGACTTTC. It codes for CASSLQTGPGANVLTF.

This clonotype was seen ten or more times. This chain links TRBV29-1 with TRBJ1-2, with 8 bases aligning to TRBD1. After removal of 6 bases from V and 5 bases from J, the junction contained 11 bases not matched to a gene. Germline V gene sequence: CDR1 SQVTM, CDR2 ANQGSEA. The CDR3 is made up of 14 amino acids. CDR3 sequence (DNA): TGCAGCGTGGAGAGAGACAGGGGTTTTTATGGCTACACCTTC. Translation: CSVERDRGFYGYTF.

In this sample, this clonotype turned up many times. V gene TRBV9 combines with J gene TRBJ1-3; possibly TRBD1 for D (5 bases). Trimming stripped 6 bases from V and 1 base from J, with 11 bases between. This CDR3 region has 14 residues. Germline V gene lookup returns CDR1 SGDLS and CDR2 YYNGEE. CDR3 coding DNA: TGTGCCAGCACCCGACAGCCTTCTGGAAACACCATATATTTT. As protein: CASTRQPSGNTIYF.

This clonotype was recorded many times. V and J are TRBV5-1 and TRBJ1-2; no firm D call. The V end was cut by 7 bases, the J end by 9 bases, with 13 bases between. Germline CDR1 and CDR2: SGHRS and YFSETQ. The CDR3 is 11 amino acids. The CDR3 bases are TGCGCCAGCTTTGGAGAAGGGAGCTACACCTTC. This encodes CASFGEGSYTF.

In its sample, this clonotype was seen many times. The J gene is TRBJ1-5, the V gene TRBV6-5; a possible D gene is TRBD1 (6 bases). Germline V gene sequence: CDR1 MNHEY, CDR2 SVGAGI. CDR3 length: 15 residues. V lost 2 bases, J lost 8 bases, and 16 bases lay in between. DNA for the CDR3: TGTGCCAGCAGTTACCCCAAGGAGGGGGTGAAGCCCCAGCATTTT. Amino acid sequence: CASSYPKEGVKPQHF.

The rearrangement joins TRBV18 to TRBJ1-1; 8 nucleotides match TRBD1. The CDR3 loop spans 15 amino acids. Germline CDR1 reads KGHSH; CDR2 reads LQKENI. Trimming removed 3 bases from V and 4 bases from J; junction bases left unmatched: 7. The CDR3, as DNA: TGTGCCAGCTCACCTCGGACAGGGTTGAGCACTGAAGCTTTCTTT. Encoded protein: CASSPRTGLSTEAFF.

This clonotype was seen only a few times. A read error may produce the germline difference seen at one junction end. The rearrangement joins TRBV5-1 to TRBJ1-6; TRBD1 matches 7 bases. Germline lookup yields CDR1 SGHRS and CDR2 YFSETQ. The length of the CDR3 is 15 residues. The CDR3 bases are TGCGCCAGCAGCCGATCGACAGGGTTTAATTCAACCCTCAACTTT. This codes for CASSRSTGFNSTLNF. Full variable domain (remainder filled in from reference TRBV5-1 and TRBJ1-6): KAGVTQTPRYLIKTRGQQVTLSCSPISGHRSVSWYQQTPGQGLQFLFEYFSETQRNKGNFPGRFSGRQFSNSRSEMNVSTLELGDSALYLCASSRSTGFNSTLNFGNGTRLTVT.

The chain has TRBV5-1 and TRBJ1-6; D gene uncertain. The CDR3 covers 13 residues. V was pared by 0 bases and J by 10 bases, with 8 bases between. Germline V gives CDR1 SGHRS, CDR2 YFSETQ. The CDR3 region has the DNA TGCGCCAGCAGCTTGGATGTGGACTCACCCCTCCACTTT. It yields the protein CASSLDVDSPLHF.

This clonotype was observed a few times. The rearrangement uses TRBV7-8 and TRBJ2-2; maybe TRBD2 (5 bases). The CDR3 length is 16 residues. Germline values: CDR1 SGHVS, CDR2 FQNEAQ. With 2 bases removed from V and 3 bases from J, the gap between germline ends came to 13 bases. The CDR3 protein is CASSLMGGGYTGELFF. The CDR3 coding sequence is TGTGCCAGCAGCTTAATGGGCGGAGGTTACACCGGGGAGCTGTTTTTT.

This clonotype appeared many times. This chain joins TRBV5-1 and TRBJ1-2, with TRBD1 as a possible D gene (6 bases). V was shortened by 0 bases and J by 8 bases, with 14 bases between the two germline ends. Germline CDR1 reads SGHRS; CDR2 reads YFSETQ. This CDR3 has 14 amino acids. In DNA form, the CDR3 reads TGCGCCAGCAGCTTGGCGGGGGGGCGAAGCGGCTACACCTTC. It codes for CASSLAGGRSGYTF.

This clonotype came up many times. The CDR3 reads CASSSSGLSTGELFF. CDR3 DNA sequence: TGTGCCAGCAGCTCTAGCGGACTTAGCACCGGGGAGCTGTTTTTT. J is TRBJ2-2 and V is TRBV7-6, with 7 bases lining up with TRBD2. CDR1 and CDR2 (germline): SGHVS, FNYEAQ. The CDR3 is 15 residues long. The V and J ends lost 4 bases and 4 bases, in that order; junction bases with no gene match: 6.

In this sample, this clonotype turned up many times. The CDR3 DNA follows: TGTGCCAGCAGTGGAGAAGGGCGGAGTAACACCGGGGAGCTGTTTTTT. Translated, it gives CASSGEGRSNTGELFF. The gene calls are TRBV6-1 and TRBJ2-2; D is uncertain. The CDR3 runs 16 residues. V was pared by 4 bases and J by 2 bases, with 14 bases between. Germline V gene data show CDR1 as MNHNS and CDR2 as SASEGT.

There are many counts of this clonotype. V usage is TRBV10-3 and J usage is TRBJ1-5; no definite D call. This CDR3 has 16 amino acids. Trimming left V 0 bases short and J 3 bases short, with 12 bases between. The V gene's germline CDR1 is ENHRY and CDR2 SYGVKD. DNA for the CDR3: TGTGCCATCAGTGAGTCGGGAAGATCGGACAATCAGCCCCAGCATTTT. This encodes CAISESGRSDNQPQHF.

This clonotype was picked up many times. This sequence joins TRBV20-1 and TRBJ2-3, with 11 bases aligning to TRBD2. CDR1 is DFQATT and CDR2 is SNEGSKA in the germline V gene (reference sequence). The CDR3 spans 15 residues. Germline trimming cut 3 bases from V and 4 bases from J; bases unmatched to any gene: 6. The chain's CDR3 is CSARLAGGRADTQYF. DNA of the CDR3: TGCAGTGCTAGGCTAGCGGGAGGTCGGGCAGATACGCAGTATTTT.

This clonotype was seen at least ten times. The chain recombines TRBV3-1 with TRBJ2-2; the D gene is possibly TRBD2 (6 bases). With 3 bases removed from V and 1 base from J, the gap between germline ends came to 6 bases. The CDR3 consists of 14 residues. Per germline, CDR1 LGHDT and CDR2 YNNKEL (reference sequence). For the CDR3, the DNA is TGTGCCAGCAGCCAGCGGGGGAACACCGGGGAGCTGTTTTTT. This sequence encodes CASSQRGNTGELFF.

This clonotype was recorded many times. The V and J genes are TRBV7-2 and TRBJ2-3, with D possibly being TRBD1 (5 bases). The ends were cut back, 2 bases at V and 1 base at J, with 13 bases in the middle. Germline CDR1 SGHTA, CDR2 FQGNSA. The CDR3 totals 16 residues. The CDR3 coding sequence is TGTGCCAGCAGCTTATTGGGCAGGGTTGGCACAGATACGCAGTATTTT. The encoded protein is CASSLLGRVGTDTQYF.

There are many counts of this clonotype. A much larger clone lies one base from this, so it may be a read error. The rearrangement links TRBV20-1 to TRBJ2-7, with D unresolved. The germline CDR1 and CDR2 sequences are DFQATT and SNEGSKA (reference sequence). The CDR3 has 13 amino acids. Trimming took off 4 bases at V and 2 bases at J, with 12 bases between the two ends. CDR3: CSAKGSSPYEQYF. The CDR3 DNA follows: TGCAGTGCTAAAGGGTCGAGTCCCTACGAGCAGTACTTC.

Comment on this clonotype: It may be a read error: a sequence one base away is much more abundant. The CDR3: CSVYPGKTDTQYF. The CDR3 nucleotides are TGCAGCGTTTACCCCGGGAAGACAGATACGCAGTATTTT. V and J are TRBV29-1 and TRBJ2-3; a weak D match, TRBD2 (5 bases). This CDR3 spans 13 amino acids. Looked up from germline, CDR1 is SQVTM and CDR2 is ANQGSEA. V was cut by 5 bases and J by 3 bases, with 12 bases left in between.

The rearrangement links TRBV28 to TRBJ2-2; 8 bases line up with TRBD1. Germline assignment: CDR1 MDHEN and CDR2 SYDVKM. The V segment lost 7 bases and the J segment 6 bases; nucleotides outside the gene matches: 10. This CDR3 has 15 residues. CDR3 region: CASNGVTGVSGELFF. In nucleotides, the CDR3 is TGTGCCAGCAACGGCGTGACAGGGGTGTCCGGGGAGCTGTTTTTT.

Comments on this clonotype: Compared with germline, one end of the junction differs, possibly owing to a read error. The V call is TRBV6-6, the J call TRBJ1-5, with D possibly TRBD1 on 6 matching bases. This CDR3 comprises 14 residues. In germline, CDR1 is MNHNY, CDR2 SVGAGI (reference sequence). The CDR3 DNA reads TGTGCCAGCAGGATTACACAGGGTTACAAGACCCAGAATTTT. Translating it yields CASRITQGYKTQNF.

This clonotype showed up many times. The genes are TRBV12-3 or TRBV12-4 and TRBJ2-1; no reliable D call. This CDR3 is built from 15 residues. The V gene lost 0 bases and the J gene lost 5 bases, with 11 bases spanning the gap. CDR3 residues: CASSLALLSDNEQFF. The CDR3 nucleotides read TGTGCCAGCAGTTTAGCCCTCTTGAGTGACAATGAGCAGTTCTTC.

Ten or more counts support this clonotype. The gene calls are TRBV6-1 and TRBJ1-1, with TRBD1 identical over 7 bases. Trimming at V came to 7 bases and at J to 4 bases, leaving 9 bases not matched to a gene. The germline V gene has CDR1 MNHNS and CDR2 SASEGT. The CDR3 totals 14 residues. The CDR3 sequence is CASTRDRAGTEAFF. CDR3 bases: TGTGCCAGCACGCGAGACAGGGCGGGCACTGAAGCTTTCTTT.

This clonotype was detected ten times or more. This sequence joins TRBV9 and TRBJ2-3; no clear D gene. CDR1 is SGDLS, CDR2 YYNGEE, per germline. V gave up 0 bases and J gave up 0 bases, with 8 bases separating them. The CDR3 runs 15 residues. The CDR3 DNA reads as TGTGCCAGCAGCGTAGAGGGTCCAAGCACAGATACGCAGTATTTT. It specifies CASSVEGPSTDTQYF.

This clonotype was recorded many times. V gene TRBV11-2 combines with J gene TRBJ2-1, with D perhaps matching TRBD1 or TRBD2 (6 bases each). The CDR3 has 15 residues. Germline V gene sequence: CDR1 SGHAT, CDR2 FQNNGV. The V and J ends lost 0 bases and 9 bases respectively, with 15 bases between them. CDR3 protein: CASSLDLWGAGEQFF. Here the CDR3 DNA reads TGTGCCAGCAGCTTAGATTTATGGGGGGCGGGTGAGCAGTTCTTC.

There are many counts of this clonotype. This chain connects TRBV5-6 to TRBJ1-2; no definite D call. The germline gives CDR1 SGHDT, CDR2 YYEEEE. There are 15 residues in the CDR3. V was shortened by 3 bases and J by 3 bases, with 15 bases between the two germline ends. The CDR3 reads CASSSLGSRDYGYTF. The DNA of the CDR3 is TGTGCCAGCAGCTCCCTCGGGAGCCGCGACTATGGCTACACCTTC.

J is TRBJ2-5 and V is TRBV20-1; D possibly corresponds to TRBD2 (5 bases). Per the germline V gene, CDR1 is DFQATT and CDR2 is SNEGSKA (reference sequence). The CDR3 consists of 13 residues. Trimming stripped 0 bases from V and 0 bases from J, with 5 bases between. The CDR3 loop reads CSARELDQETQYF. The CDR3 DNA sequence: TGCAGTGCTAGAGAACTAGACCAAGAGACCCAGTACTTC.